The source of this TCR beta chain is a study of cytomegalovirus exposure and HLA in healthy donors. The PCR ran on 60 Vbeta and 13 Jbeta primers. Here immunoSEQ multiplex PCR was the method, and the copy in TCRdb shows in-frame clones only, minus some. The table for this sample gives around 100,000 clones. Among the donors, all were healthy bone marrow donors. The receptor comes from a man aged 35 to 55 in good health and CMV-seropositive. The source material was PBMCs.

The CDR3 protein is CASSLRGSEYEQYF. In DNA form, the CDR3 reads TGCGCCAGCAGCTTGAGGGGATCGGAGTACGAGCAGTACTTC. The chain employs TRBV5-1 and TRBJ2-7, with TRBD1 as a possible D gene (5 bases). The germline V gene encodes CDR1 SGHRS and CDR2 YFSETQ. The V end lost 1 base, the J end lost 4 bases, and 12 bases lay between the germline ends. The CDR3 is 14 residues long.